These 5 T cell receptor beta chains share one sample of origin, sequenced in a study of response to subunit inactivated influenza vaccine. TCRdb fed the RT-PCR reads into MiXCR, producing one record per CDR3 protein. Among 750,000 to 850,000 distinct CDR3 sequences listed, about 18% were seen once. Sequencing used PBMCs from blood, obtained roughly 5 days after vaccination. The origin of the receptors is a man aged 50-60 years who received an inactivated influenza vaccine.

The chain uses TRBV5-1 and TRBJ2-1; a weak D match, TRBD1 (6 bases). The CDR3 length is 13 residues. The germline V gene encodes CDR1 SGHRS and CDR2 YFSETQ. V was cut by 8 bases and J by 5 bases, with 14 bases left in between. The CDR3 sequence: CASRQEPNNEQFF. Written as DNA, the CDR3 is TGCGCCAGTCGACAGGAGCCGAACAATGAGCAGTTCTTC.

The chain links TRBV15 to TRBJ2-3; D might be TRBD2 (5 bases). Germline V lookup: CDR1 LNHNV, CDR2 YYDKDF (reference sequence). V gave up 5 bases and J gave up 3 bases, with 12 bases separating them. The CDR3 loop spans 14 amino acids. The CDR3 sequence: CATSDRERTDTQYF. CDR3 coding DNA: TGTGCCACCAGCGACCGGGAACGGACAGATACGCAGTATTTT.

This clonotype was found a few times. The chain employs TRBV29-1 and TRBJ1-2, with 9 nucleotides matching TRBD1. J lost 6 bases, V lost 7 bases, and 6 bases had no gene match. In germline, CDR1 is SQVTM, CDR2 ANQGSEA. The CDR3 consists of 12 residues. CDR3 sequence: CSAAGTGHGYTF. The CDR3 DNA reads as TGCAGCGCCGCCGGGACAGGGCATGGCTACACCTTC.

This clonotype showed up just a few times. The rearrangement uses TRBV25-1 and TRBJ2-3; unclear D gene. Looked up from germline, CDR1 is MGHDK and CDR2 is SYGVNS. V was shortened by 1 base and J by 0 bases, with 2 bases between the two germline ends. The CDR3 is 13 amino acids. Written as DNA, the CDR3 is TGTGCCAGCAGTGAATCGAGCACAGATACGCAGTATTTT. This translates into CASSESSTDTQYF.

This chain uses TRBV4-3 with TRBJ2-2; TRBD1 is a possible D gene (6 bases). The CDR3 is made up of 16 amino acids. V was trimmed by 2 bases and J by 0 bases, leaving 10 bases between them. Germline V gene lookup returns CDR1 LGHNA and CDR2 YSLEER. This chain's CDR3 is CASSQYPGANTGELFF. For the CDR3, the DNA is TGCGCCAGCAGCCAATATCCAGGGGCGAACACCGGGGAGCTGTTTTTT.